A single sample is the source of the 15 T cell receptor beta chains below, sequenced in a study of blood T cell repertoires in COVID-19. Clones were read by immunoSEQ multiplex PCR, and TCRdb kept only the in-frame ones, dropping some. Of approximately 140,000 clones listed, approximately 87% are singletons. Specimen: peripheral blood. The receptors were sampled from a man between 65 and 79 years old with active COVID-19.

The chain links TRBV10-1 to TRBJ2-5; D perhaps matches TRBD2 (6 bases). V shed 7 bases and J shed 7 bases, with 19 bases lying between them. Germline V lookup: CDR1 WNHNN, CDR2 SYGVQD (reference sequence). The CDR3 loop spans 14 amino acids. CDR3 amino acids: CASTDGTSGGTQYF. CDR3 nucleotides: TGCGCCAGCACCGACGGGACGTCCGGGGGGACCCAGTACTTC.

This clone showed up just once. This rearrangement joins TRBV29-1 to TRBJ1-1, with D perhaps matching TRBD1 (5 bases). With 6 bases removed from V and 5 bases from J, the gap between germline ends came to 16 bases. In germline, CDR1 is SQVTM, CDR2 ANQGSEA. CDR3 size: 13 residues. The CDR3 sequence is CSVPPNGGTEAFF. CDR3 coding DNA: TGCAGCGTGCCCCCTAACGGGGGGACTGAAGCTTTCTTT. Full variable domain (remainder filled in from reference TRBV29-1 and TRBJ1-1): SAVISQKPSRDICQRGTSLTIQCQVDSQVTMMFWYRQQPGQSLTLIATANQGSEATYESGFVIDKFPISRPNLTFSTLTVSNMSPEDSSIYLCSVPPNGGTEAFFGQGTRLTVV.

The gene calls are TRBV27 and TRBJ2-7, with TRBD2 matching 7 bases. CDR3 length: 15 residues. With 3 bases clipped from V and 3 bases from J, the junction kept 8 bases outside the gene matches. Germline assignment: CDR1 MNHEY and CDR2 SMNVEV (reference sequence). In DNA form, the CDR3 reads TGTGCCAGCAGTTTTGGAGCGGGACTCCACTACGAGCAGTACTTC. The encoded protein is CASSFGAGLHYEQYF.

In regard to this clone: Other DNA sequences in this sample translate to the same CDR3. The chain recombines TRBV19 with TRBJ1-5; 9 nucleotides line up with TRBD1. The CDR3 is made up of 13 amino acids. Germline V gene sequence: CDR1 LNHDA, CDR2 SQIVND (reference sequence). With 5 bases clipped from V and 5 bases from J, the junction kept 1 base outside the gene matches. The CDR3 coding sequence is TGTGCCAGTAGTCGGGACAGGGATCAGCCCCAGCATTTT. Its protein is CASSRDRDQPQHF. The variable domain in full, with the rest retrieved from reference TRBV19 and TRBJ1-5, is DGGITQSPKYLFRKEGQNVTLSCEQNLNHDAMYWYRQDPGQGLRLIYYSQIVNDFQKGDIAEGYSVSREKKESFPLTVTSAQKNPTAFYLCASSRDRDQPQHFGDGTRLSIL.

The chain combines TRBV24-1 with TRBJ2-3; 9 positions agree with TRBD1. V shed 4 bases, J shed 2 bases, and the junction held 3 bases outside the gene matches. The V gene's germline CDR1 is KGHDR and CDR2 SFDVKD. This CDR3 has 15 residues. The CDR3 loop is CATSDWTGDTDTQYF. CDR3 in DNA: TGTGCCACCAGTGACTGGACAGGGGACACAGATACGCAGTATTTT.

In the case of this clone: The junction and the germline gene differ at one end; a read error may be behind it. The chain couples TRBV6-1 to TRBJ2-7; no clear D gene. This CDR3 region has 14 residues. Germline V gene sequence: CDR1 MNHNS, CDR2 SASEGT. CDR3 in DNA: TGTGCCAGCAGGGAAGGGCCCCTCTCCTACGAGCAGTACTTC. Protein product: CASREGPLSYEQYF.

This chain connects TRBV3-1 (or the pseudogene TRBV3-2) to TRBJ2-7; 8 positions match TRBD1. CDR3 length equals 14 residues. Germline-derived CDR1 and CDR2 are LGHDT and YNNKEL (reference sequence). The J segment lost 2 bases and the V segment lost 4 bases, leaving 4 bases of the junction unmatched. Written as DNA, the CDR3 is TGTGCCAGCAGCCTAGGACAGGGCACCTACGAGCAGTACTTC. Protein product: CASSLGQGTYEQYF.

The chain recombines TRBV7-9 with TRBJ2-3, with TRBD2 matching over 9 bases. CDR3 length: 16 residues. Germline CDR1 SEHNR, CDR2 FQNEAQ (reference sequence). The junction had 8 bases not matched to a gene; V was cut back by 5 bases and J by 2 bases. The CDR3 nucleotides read TGTGCCAGCAGCCCGCCGACTAGCGGCCTCACAGATACGCAGTATTTT. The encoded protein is CASSPPTSGLTDTQYF.

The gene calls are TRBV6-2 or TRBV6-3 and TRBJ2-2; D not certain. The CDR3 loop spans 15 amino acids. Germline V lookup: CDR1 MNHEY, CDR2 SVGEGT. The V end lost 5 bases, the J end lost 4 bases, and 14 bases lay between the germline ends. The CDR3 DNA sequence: TGTGCCAGCAGTCTTGACCGGCCGGGCACCGGGGAGCTGTTTTTT. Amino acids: CASSLDRPGTGELFF.

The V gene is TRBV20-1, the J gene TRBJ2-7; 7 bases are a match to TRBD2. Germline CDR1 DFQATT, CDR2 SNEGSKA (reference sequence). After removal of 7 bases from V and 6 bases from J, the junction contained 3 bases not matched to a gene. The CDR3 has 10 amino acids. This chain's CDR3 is CSGGGTEQYF. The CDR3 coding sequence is TGCAGTGGGGGGGGGACCGAGCAGTACTTC.

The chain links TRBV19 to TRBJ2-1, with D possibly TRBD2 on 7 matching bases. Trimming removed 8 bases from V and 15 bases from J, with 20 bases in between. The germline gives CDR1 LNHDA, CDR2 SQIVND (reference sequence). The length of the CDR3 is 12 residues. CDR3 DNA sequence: TGTGCCAGTCCCGAGGGGGGGAGGGGCAGGTTCTTC. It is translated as CASPEGGRGRFF.

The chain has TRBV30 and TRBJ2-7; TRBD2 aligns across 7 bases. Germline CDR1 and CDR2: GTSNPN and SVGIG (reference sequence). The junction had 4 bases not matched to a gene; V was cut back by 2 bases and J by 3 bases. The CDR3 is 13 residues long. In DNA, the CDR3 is TGTGCCTGGAGTCGCGGGGGATTCTACGAGCAGTACTTC. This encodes CAWSRGGFYEQYF. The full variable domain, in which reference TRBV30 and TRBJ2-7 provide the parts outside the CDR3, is SQTIHQWPATLVQPVGSPLSLECTVEGTSNPNLYWYRQAAGRGLQLLFYSVGIGQISSEVPQNLSASRPQDRQFILSSKKLLLSDSGFYLCAWSRGGFYEQYFGPGTRLTVT.

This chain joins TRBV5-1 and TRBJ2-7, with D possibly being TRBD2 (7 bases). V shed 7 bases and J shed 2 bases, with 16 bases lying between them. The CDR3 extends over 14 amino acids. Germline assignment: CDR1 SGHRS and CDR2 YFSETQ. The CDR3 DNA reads TGCGCCAGCCGGAGGGGGGGATCCACCTACGAGCAGTACTTC. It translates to CASRRGGSTYEQYF.

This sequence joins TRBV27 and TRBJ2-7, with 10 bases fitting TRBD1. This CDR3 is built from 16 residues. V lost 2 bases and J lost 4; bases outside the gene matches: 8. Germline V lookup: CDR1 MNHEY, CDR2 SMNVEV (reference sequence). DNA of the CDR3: TGTGCCAGCAGTTTAGGGACAGGGGTAGCGGGATACGAGCAGTACTTC. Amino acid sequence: CASSLGTGVAGYEQYF.

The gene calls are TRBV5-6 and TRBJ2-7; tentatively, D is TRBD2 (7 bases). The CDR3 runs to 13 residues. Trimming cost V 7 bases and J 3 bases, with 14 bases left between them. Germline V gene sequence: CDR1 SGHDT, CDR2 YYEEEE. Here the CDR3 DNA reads TGTGCCAGCTCCCTAGGGGGGGGCTACGAGCAGTACTTC. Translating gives CASSLGGGYEQYF.